What follows describes a single T cell receptor beta chain. The data were obtained in a study of blood T cell repertoires in COVID-19. For the study at large: PBMCs, B-cell-depleted T cells, or T cells were the source of the cDNA or gDNA that made up the material.

Germline V CDR1 and CDR2: MDHEN, SYDVKM. V lost 6 bases to trimming and J lost 0 bases, with 17 bases between them. This CDR3 region has 17 residues. Original methodology: Reference gene primer amplification in the assay estimated nucleated cell counts. Measured with immunoSEQ multiplex PCR; TCRdb has only the in-frame clones, and not every one. That table supplies the V and J calls and clone size; D and trimming were determined from the DNA. Of 300,000 to 400,000 clones listed, approximately 89% were seen once; the top ten hold 2% to 2.5%. The sequence was obtained from a woman aged 60-75 years with COVID-19, enrolled during active disease. The chain links TRBV28 to TRBJ2-2, with D tentatively TRBD1 (6 bases). Sequences were obtained from peripheral blood. As DNA, the CDR3 is TGTGCCAGCAGGTCCCCATACAGGGCTACGAACACCGGGGAGCTGTTTTTT. This codes for CASRSPYRATNTGELFF.